This T cell receptor beta chain emerged from a study of blood T cell repertoires in COVID-19. Turning to the study itself: COVID-19 samples collected from the United States, Italy and Spain covered acute and convalescent phases. Sources were T cells, B-cell-depleted T cells, or PBMCs; the material itself was cDNA or gDNA.

CDR1 and CDR2 from the germline V gene are SGDLS and YYNGEE. The V and J ends lost 10 bases and 1 base respectively, with 23 bases between them. This CDR3 has 16 residues. This clone came up once. Patients in Seattle were enrolled during active infection, then followed longitudinally. In the source study's methods: Using reference gene primer amplification, nucleated cell counts were estimated. Profiled with immunoSEQ multiplex PCR; TCRdb holds only in-frame clones, not every one. V and J calls and clone size follow that table, whereas D and trimming were derived from the DNA. Of fewer than 70,000 clones in the sample, about 80% were seen once.

The receptor comes from a man aged 30 to 45 with COVID-19, enrolled during active disease. The rearrangement links TRBV9 to TRBJ1-1; a weak D match, TRBD1 (6 bases). Sequencing was done on a sample of peripheral blood. DNA for the CDR3: TGTGCCCTCCTCGGGGGGGGCCCCGCGCGGAACACTGAAGCTTTCTTT. Translating gives CALLGGGPARNTEAFF.